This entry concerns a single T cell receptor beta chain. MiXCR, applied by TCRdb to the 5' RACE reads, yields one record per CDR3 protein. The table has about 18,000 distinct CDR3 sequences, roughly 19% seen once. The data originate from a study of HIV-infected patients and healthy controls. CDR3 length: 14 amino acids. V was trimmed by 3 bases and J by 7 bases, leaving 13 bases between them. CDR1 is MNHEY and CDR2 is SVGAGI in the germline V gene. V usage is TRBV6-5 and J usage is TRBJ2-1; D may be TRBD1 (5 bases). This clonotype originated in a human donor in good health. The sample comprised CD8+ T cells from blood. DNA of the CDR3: TGTGCCAGCAGTTATTTAGGGGTGGTGAATGAGCAGTTCTTC. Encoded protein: CASSYLGVVNEQFF.